A selection of T cell receptor beta chains follows, all from one sample in a study of radiation and T cells in renal cell carcinoma. The repertoire was sequenced with immunoSEQ multiplex PCR; TCRdb's copy has only in-frame clones and lacks some. The sample lists under 100,000 clones, more than 65% occurring once. Sequencing was performed on blood, taken from a patient whose treatment included radiotherapy and nephrectomy. These TCRs come from a man in his 60s with renal cell carcinoma. The conserved cysteine and the conserved F or W are not part of the CDR3 here. Expanded clones are given a class, and other clones once, few, many or no size at all.

j_call clone_size v_call cdr3_aa
TRBJ2-5 few TRBV7-6 ASSLNRPGTGGATQY
TRBJ2-2 - TRBV7-9 ASSLVRNTGELF
TRBJ2-2 - TRBV4-3 ASSRGLAGYTGELF
TRBJ2-1 - TRBV19 ATHGGSHHEQF
TRBJ2-2 - TRBV6-5 ASSYESPRNTGELF
TRBJ1-1 - TRBV5-1 ASSLESTGPTPF
TRBJ2-7 - TRBV13 ASSFSLGQAYEQY
TRBJ2-7 - TRBV5-5 ASSWDRGRVYEQY
TRBJ1-3 - TRBV10-3 AIRYTGSGNTIY
TRBJ2-3 - TRBV11-3 ASSRGTSGITDTQY
TRBJ2-2 - TRBV14 ASSLNTGELF
TRBJ1-4 - TRBV11-2 ASSILPLGGATNEKLF
- - TRBV19 ASSRRRGNYEQY
TRBJ2-5 - TRBV2 ASSEEVVQAQY
TRBJ2-2 - TRBV10-1 ASRQGGGELF
TRBJ2-2 - TRBV7-9 ASSYSQGRGLADTGELF